Listed below are T cell receptor beta chains from one sample, sequenced in a study of cytomegalovirus exposure and HLA in healthy donors. Profiled with immunoSEQ multiplex PCR; TCRdb holds only in-frame clones, not every one. Here the sample spans about 21,000 clones, around 77% being singletons. Specimen: PBMCs. These receptors were obtained from a man aged 55 to 70 in good health and CMV-seronegative. Each CDR3 is given with its conserved first and last residue. The listing skips clone size in some rows; elsewhere it reads once, few, many or a size class.

v_gene,abundance,j_gene,CDR3aa
TRBV7-8,few,TRBJ1-5,CASSLGTGDNQPQHF
TRBV11-2,once,TRBJ2-7,CASSRWAQGAHEQYF
TRBV7-2,once,TRBJ2-7,CASSLDRGYEQYF
TRBV12-5,-,TRBJ1-1,CASGSTRNRNTEAFF
TRBV28,once,TRBJ2-5,CASSPSGDLETQYF
TRBV4-1,few,TRBJ1-5,CASSRSDRVGYQPQHF
TRBV11-2,-,TRBJ2-2,CASSFSGITEELFF
TRBV4-1,-,TRBJ2-7,CASSLTLFATYEQYF
TRBV5-1,-,TRBJ2-5,CASSLTSPLETQYF
TRBV5-4,-,TRBJ1-2,CASSLTGRAFASNYGYTF
TRBV9,-,TRBJ1-2,CASSVDQGYGYTF
TRBV2,-,TRBJ2-2,CASSEVLGDTPTGELFF
TRBV30,few,TRBJ2-6,CAWADRASSGANVLTF
TRBV7-9,-,TRBJ1-2,CASSLPGREGAQHGYTF
TRBV7-8,-,TRBJ2-3,CASSRWGRTDTQYF
TRBV6-1,-,TRBJ2-7,CASSEWNRGSGREQYF
TRBV6-5,-,TRBJ2-2,CASSPPGLAVGELFF
TRBV11-3,-,-,CASSLTGGPAEQYF
TRBV28,-,-,CASRQRQGNYEQYF
TRBV7-9,-,TRBJ1-3,CASSTETGESGNTIYF
TRBV7-9,few,TRBJ2-3,CASDRGTDTQYF
TRBV5-1,-,TRBJ2-7,CASSFGQAIYEQYF
TRBV7-9,-,TRBJ2-3,CASSPQKTLTDTQYF